The rows below give T cell receptor beta chains drawn from one sample of a study of blood T cell repertoires in COVID-19. Profiled with immunoSEQ multiplex PCR; TCRdb holds only in-frame clones, not every one. The top ten clones hold approximately 3.6% of a sample with around 250,000 clones, about 80% of them seen once. The sequenced sample was PBMCs or T cells enriched from blood (not recorded which). These receptors originate from a man aged 50-60 years who had recovered from COVID-19. CDR3s include the opening cysteine and the closing phenylalanine or tryptophan. Fields, in order: J gene, clone size, D gene, V gene, CDR3 DNA, CDR3 protein. The D gene is left open where the match is weak. A row's size may be missing; if present it is once, few, many or a size class.

J: TRBJ2-1
size: NA
D: NA
V: TRBV7-9
DNA: TGTGCCAGCAGCTTTTCTAGGCGGGGCAATGAGCAGTTCTTC
CDR3: CASSFSRRGNEQFF

J: TRBJ2-2
size: NA
D: NA
V: TRBV28
DNA: TGTGCCAGCAGTTCTACGGGGCGGGGCGGGGAGCTGTTTTTT
CDR3: CASSSTGRGGELFF

J: TRBJ2-7
size: once
D: TRBD1
V: TRBV5-1
DNA: TGCGCCAGCAGCTTGGGACAGGGGGCTTCCTACGAGCAGTACTTC
CDR3: CASSLGQGASYEQYF

J: TRBJ1-1
size: few
D: NA
V: TRBV5-1
DNA: TGCGCCAGCAGATTAAATCCCGGGACAGAAGCTTTCTTT
CDR3: CASRLNPGTEAFF

J: TRBJ1-1
size: NA
D: NA
V: TRBV14
DNA: TGTGCCAGCAGCCAAGGGTCCTGGGGCGCTGCTTTCTTT
CDR3: CASSQGSWGAAFF

J: TRBJ1-5
size: NA
D: NA
V: TRBV6-5
DNA: TGTGCCAGCAGACCAGGGTCCCAGCCCCAGCATTTT
CDR3: CASRPGSQPQHF

J: TRBJ1-4
size: NA
D: TRBD1
V: TRBV19
DNA: TGTGCCAGTAGTCCTGTGACAGGGCAAAAACTGTTTTTT
CDR3: CASSPVTGQKLFF

J: TRBJ2-7
size: NA
D: NA
V: TRBV18
DNA: TGTGCCAGCTCACCCGTAGTGAGCTACGAGCAGTACTTC
CDR3: CASSPVVSYEQYF

J: TRBJ1-1
size: NA
D: TRBD1
V: TRBV7-8
DNA: TGTGCCAGCAGCCGAGACAGGGGGCGCCTTGAAGCTTTCTTT
CDR3: CASSRDRGRLEAFF

J: TRBJ1-2
size: NA
D: NA
V: TRBV7-2
DNA: TGTGCCAGCAGCTTACTAGACTTCTATGGCTACACCTTC
CDR3: CASSLLDFYGYTF

J: TRBJ2-1
size: NA
D: TRBD2
V: TRBV7-9
DNA: TGTCGGGAGGGAACCTACAATGAGCAGTTCTTC
CDR3: CREGTYNEQFF

J: TRBJ2-3
size: NA
D: TRBD2
V: TRBV4-2
DNA: TGTGCCAGCAGCCTAGCGGGGCGGGAGGCAAGCACAGATACGCAGTATTTT
CDR3: CASSLAGREASTDTQYF

J: TRBJ1-2
size: NA
D: TRBD1
V: TRBV9
DNA: TGTGCCAGCAGCGTAAGGGACAGTACGGGCTACACCTTC
CDR3: CASSVRDSTGYTF

J: TRBJ2-7
size: NA
D: NA
V: TRBV11-3
DNA: TGTGCCAGCAGCCGGATCGGGTCAACTGGCTCCTACGAGCAGTACTTC
CDR3: CASSRIGSTGSYEQYF

J: TRBJ2-1
size: NA
D: TRBD2
V: TRBV27
DNA: TGTGCCAGCAGTGGCGGTCGAAAGCGGGGGGTTAATGAGCAGTTCTTC
CDR3: CASSGGRKRGVNEQFF

J: TRBJ1-4
size: NA
D: NA
V: TRBV19
DNA: TGTGCCAGTAGTATAGGAGTATTTGGTGAAAAACTGTTTTTT
CDR3: CASSIGVFGEKLFF

J: TRBJ2-1
size: NA
D: NA
V: TRBV6-4
DNA: TGTGCCAGCAGTGACTCGAACAGCCGCTCCTACAATGAGCAGTTCTTC
CDR3: CASSDSNSRSYNEQFF

J: TRBJ1-6
size: NA
D: NA
V: TRBV2
DNA: TGTGCCAGCAGTTCATCCGACGGGTTCTATAATTCACCCCTCCACTTT
CDR3: CASSSSDGFYNSPLHF

J: TRBJ2-5
size: NA
D: NA
V: TRBV7-7
DNA: TGTGCTAGCAGCTTAGAGGGCCGGGGAAAAGAGACCCAGTACTTC
CDR3: CASSLEGRGKETQYF

J: TRBJ2-5
size: NA
D: NA
V: TRBV7-6
DNA: TGTGCCAGCAGCTTAGCCTTACACGGGGGTGGAGAGACCCAGTACTTC
CDR3: CASSLALHGGGETQYF

J: TRBJ2-3
size: NA
D: NA
V: TRBV14
DNA: TGTGCCAGCAGCCAAGATTGGGGCGATAGCACAGATACGCAGTATTTT
CDR3: CASSQDWGDSTDTQYF

J: TRBJ1-2
size: NA
D: TRBD1
V: TRBV4-3
DNA: TGCGCCAGCAGCCCCGGGACAGGAGGGAACTATGGCTACACCTTC
CDR3: CASSPGTGGNYGYTF

J: TRBJ2-3
size: NA
D: NA
V: TRBV7-3
DNA: TGTGCCAGCAGCTTATTCAGGGGCGCGGATACGCAGTATTTT
CDR3: CASSLFRGADTQYF

J: TRBJ2-2
size: NA
D: TRBD2
V: TRBV15
DNA: TGTGCCACCAGAATACGAAGCGGGGTCACCGGGGAGCTGTTTTTT
CDR3: CATRIRSGVTGELFF

J: TRBJ2-3
size: NA
D: TRBD1
V: TRBV19
DNA: TGTGCCAGTAGCACTACCGGGACAGGCGACACAGATACGCAGTATTTT
CDR3: CASSTTGTGDTDTQYF

J: TRBJ1-3
size: NA
D: NA
V: TRBV4-1
DNA: TGCGCCAGCAGCCAAGCCGGGGGGCGAAGGCTCGGTACCATATATTTT
CDR3: CASSQAGGRRLGTIYF

J: TRBJ1-5
size: once
D: NA
V: TRBV9
DNA: TGTGCCAGCAGCGTTGGGCTCCCGTATCAGCCCCAGCATTTT
CDR3: CASSVGLPYQPQHF

J: TRBJ2-2
size: few
D: NA
V: TRBV7-2
DNA: TGTGCCAGCAGCTTAGTTGGGCGGGTCTTTTCGAACACCGGGGAGCTGTTTTTT
CDR3: CASSLVGRVFSNTGELFF

J: TRBJ1-1
size: NA
D: NA
V: TRBV12-3/TRBV12-4
DNA: TGTGCCAGCAGTGTACAGGGCCCTGAAGCTTTCTTT
CDR3: CASSVQGPEAFF

J: TRBJ1-3
size: NA
D: NA
V: TRBV5-8
DNA: TGTGCCAGCAGGGTCGGAGGGCCGTGGGGAAACACCATATATTTT
CDR3: CASRVGGPWGNTIYF

J: TRBJ2-5
size: NA
D: NA
V: TRBV27
DNA: TGTGCCAGCTCCCCTCGGGGGACAGAGACCCAGTACTTC
CDR3: CASSPRGTETQYF

J: TRBJ2-1
size: NA
D: TRBD2
V: TRBV9
DNA: TGTGCCAGCAGCCCCCGGACTAGTGTAGGGGAGCAGTTCTTC
CDR3: CASSPRTSVGEQFF

J: TRBJ2-3
size: NA
D: TRBD2
V: TRBV4-2
DNA: TGTGCCAGCAGCCAAGACTCCCTAGCGGGAGGAACGCAGTATTTT
CDR3: CASSQDSLAGGTQYF

J: TRBJ1-1
size: NA
D: NA
V: TRBV7-9
DNA: TGTGCCAGCAGCGGCCGACAACCTAACACTGAAGCTTTCTTT
CDR3: CASSGRQPNTEAFF

J: TRBJ2-3
size: NA
D: NA
V: TRBV7-2
DNA: TGTGCCAGCAGAGCAAGCGGGGATACGCAGTATTTT
CDR3: CASRASGDTQYF

J: TRBJ1-2
size: NA
D: NA
V: TRBV5-5
DNA: TGTGCCAGCAGCTTGGCCCTGACATCGAGGGGGAACTATGGCTACACCTTC
CDR3: CASSLALTSRGNYGYTF

J: TRBJ2-2
size: NA
D: NA
V: TRBV19
DNA: TGTGCCAGTAGTGTTACAGCGAACACCGGGGAGCTGTTTTTT
CDR3: CASSVTANTGELFF

J: TRBJ2-5
size: many
D: TRBD2
V: TRBV5-6
DNA: TGTGCCAGCAGCCAACTAGCGGGAGAAGAGACCCAGTACTTC
CDR3: CASSQLAGEETQYF

J: TRBJ2-7
size: NA
D: TRBD2
V: TRBV7-8
DNA: TGTGCCAGCAGCTTAGAGCGGGACGGAAGCGACTACTTC
CDR3: CASSLERDGSDYF

J: TRBJ1-2
size: NA
D: TRBD1
V: TRBV11-2
DNA: TGTGCCAGCAGCTTAGTAACAGGGGGTAACCGTAACTATGGCTACACCTTC
CDR3: CASSLVTGGNRNYGYTF

J: TRBJ2-7
size: NA
D: NA
V: TRBV27
DNA: TGTGCCAGCACCTTAAGGGGCGAGCAGTACTTC
CDR3: CASTLRGEQYF

J: TRBJ1-2
size: NA
D: NA
V: TRBV12-3/TRBV12-4
DNA: TGTGCCAGCATCTCGGTCCAGGGTAGTAACTACACCTTC
CDR3: CASISVQGSNYTF

J: TRBJ2-1
size: many
D: NA
V: TRBV29-1
DNA: TGCAGCGTTGAGATGCTAGATTCGACCTACAATGAGCAGTTCTTC
CDR3: CSVEMLDSTYNEQFF

J: TRBJ1-2
size: NA
D: NA
V: TRBV7-9
DNA: TGTGCCAGCAGCTTATCACAGGCAATCTATGGCTACACCTTC
CDR3: CASSLSQAIYGYTF

J: TRBJ1-1
size: NA
D: TRBD1
V: TRBV11-2
DNA: TGTGCCAGCAGCGGACAGGCCTTACAAACCACTGAAGCTTTCTTT
CDR3: CASSGQALQTTEAFF

J: TRBJ1-6
size: NA
D: TRBD1
V: TRBV28
DNA: TGTGCCAGCAGTTTATGGACAGGGGCAGGATCACCCCTCCACTTT
CDR3: CASSLWTGAGSPLHF

J: TRBJ1-2
size: NA
D: NA
V: TRBV9
DNA: TGTGCCAGCAGCGCCGGGACTCACCCAACAAACTATGGCTACACCTTC
CDR3: CASSAGTHPTNYGYTF

J: TRBJ1-2
size: NA
D: NA
V: TRBV2
DNA: TGTGCCAGCAGTGAGCCCCGGGGGGTGGATGGCTACACCTTC
CDR3: CASSEPRGVDGYTF

J: TRBJ2-3
size: NA
D: TRBD2
V: TRBV5-1
DNA: TGCGCCAGCAGCTCCGGGACTAGCGGCACAGATACGCAGTATTTT
CDR3: CASSSGTSGTDTQYF

J: TRBJ2-7
size: NA
D: NA
V: TRBV21-1
DNA: TGTGCCAGCAGCAAAGAAGTCGGGCGGGATGAGGGCGAGCAGTACTTC
CDR3: CASSKEVGRDEGEQYF

J: TRBJ2-2
size: NA
D: TRBD1
V: TRBV2
DNA: TGTGCCAGCAGAACAGGGGGCGGGTCCGGGGAGCTGTTTTTT
CDR3: CASRTGGGSGELFF

J: TRBJ2-3
size: NA
D: NA
V: TRBV27
DNA: TGTGCCAGCCGAACAAGCGGTAGCACAGATACGCAGTATTTT
CDR3: CASRTSGSTDTQYF

J: TRBJ2-1
size: NA
D: NA
V: TRBV7-9
DNA: TGTGCCAGCAGCGCGGCCAATGAGCAGTTCTTC
CDR3: CASSAANEQFF

J: TRBJ2-3
size: once
D: TRBD1
V: TRBV9
DNA: TGTGCCAGCAGCTCTCGGACAGGAGACTTCGCAGATACGCAGTATTTT
CDR3: CASSSRTGDFADTQYF

J: TRBJ2-1
size: NA
D: NA
V: TRBV5-1
DNA: TGCGCCAGCACCCTGGGACTTTTGGATGAGCAGTTCTTC
CDR3: CASTLGLLDEQFF

J: TRBJ1-2
size: NA
D: NA
V: TRBV5-4
DNA: TGTGCCAGCAGCTCGGGGGGGGAGGTGGGCCCTTATGGCTACACCTTC
CDR3: CASSSGGEVGPYGYTF

J: TRBJ2-7
size: once
D: NA
V: TRBV18
DNA: TGTGCCAGCTCACAAACAGGGAGCCCCCACGAGCAGTACTTC
CDR3: CASSQTGSPHEQYF

J: TRBJ2-6
size: once
D: TRBD1
V: TRBV6-1
DNA: TGTGCCAGCAGTGGACAGGGGGCGAGGGGGGCCAACGTCCTGACTTTC
CDR3: CASSGQGARGANVLTF

J: TRBJ2-1
size: few
D: TRBD1
V: TRBV18
DNA: TGTGCCAGCTCACCCCGCCGGGGACAGGGTGGCGGCAGTGAGCAGTTCTTC
CDR3: CASSPRRGQGGGSEQFF

J: TRBJ1-6
size: few
D: TRBD1
V: TRBV19
DNA: TGTGCCAGCACCGGGACAGGGTCTTCACCCCTCCACTTT
CDR3: CASTGTGSSPLHF